The rows below give T cell receptor beta chains drawn from one sample of a study of PD-L1 blockade in urothelial cancer. Clones were read by immunoSEQ multiplex PCR, and TCRdb kept only the in-frame ones, dropping some. The sample includes 50,000 to 70,000 clones, around four fifths of them seen just once. Sequences were derived from PBMCs, sampled around atezolizumab (anti-PD-L1) treatment. The receptor source for this set is a man between 65 and 85 years old with urothelial cancer. The CDR3 runs from the conserved cysteine through the conserved F or W. A D gene is named only where the DNA matches it firmly. Some rows mark clone size as missing; the rest say once, few, many or name a class of expanded clone.

cdr3_aa cdr3_nt j_call clone_size v_call d_call
CASSPQGGLNGYTF TGTGCCAGCAGTCCCCAGGGAGGGTTAAATGGCTACACCTTC TRBJ1-2 . TRBV28 .
CASSRTSGVNTGELFF TGTGCCAGCAGCCGGACTAGCGGAGTGAACACCGGGGAGCTGTTTTTT TRBJ2-2 . TRBV28 TRBD2
CASSPRDRDEQFF TGTGCCAGCTCACCCCGGGACAGGGATGAGCAGTTCTTC TRBJ2-1 once TRBV18 TRBD1
CASTQRTGETGELFF TGTGCCAGCACCCAAAGGACAGGGGAGACCGGGGAGCTGTTTTTT TRBJ2-2 . TRBV28 TRBD1
CASSLGGQLMNTQYF TGTGCCAGCAGCTTAGGTGGACAGCTCATGAATACGCAGTATTTT TRBJ2-3 . TRBV7-6 .
CASSIGGSAQFF TGTGCCAGCAGCATTGGCGGCTCGGCGCAGTTCTTC TRBJ2-1 few TRBV25-1 .
CASSLDGTGEEKLFF TGTGCCAGCAGCCTCGACGGGACAGGGGAAGAAAAACTGTTTTTT TRBJ1-4 . TRBV7-2 TRBD1
CAARGQGITGELFF TGTGCCGCTAGGGGACAGGGAATCACCGGGGAGCTGTTTTTT TRBJ2-2 . TRBV7-9 TRBD1
CASSASTGLNEKLFF TGTGCCAGCAGCGCCTCGACAGGATTGAATGAAAAACTGTTTTTT TRBJ1-4 . TRBV9 .
CASSPFSTLGNTIYF TGTGCCAGCTCACCTTTTAGCACTCTTGGAAACACCATATATTTT TRBJ1-3 once TRBV18 .
CASSQVGEHEQFF TGTGCCAGCAGCCAAGTCGGAGAACATGAGCAGTTCTTC TRBJ2-1 . TRBV14 .
CASSWRGPSGNTIYF TGTGCCAGCAGTTGGCGGGGGCCCTCTGGAAACACCATATATTTT TRBJ1-3 . TRBV6-5 .
CASSLSRGNTEAFF TGTGCCAGCAGTTTAAGTAGGGGGAACACTGAAGCTTTCTTT TRBJ1-1 . TRBV28 .
CASTQRRETTYNEQFF TGCGCCAGCACCCAACGGCGGGAAACGACGTACAATGAGCAGTTCTTC TRBJ2-1 . TRBV4-3 .
CATSRGSIDTLNTEAFF TGTGCCACCAGCAGAGGAAGCATAGACACACTGAACACTGAAGCTTTCTTT TRBJ1-1 . TRBV15 .
CASSLGGGLDEQYF TGTGCCAGCAGCTTAGGTGGAGGCCTTGACGAGCAGTACTTC TRBJ2-7 once TRBV7-2 .
CAIGPQGMNTEAFF TGTGCCATCGGCCCCCAGGGGATGAACACTGAAGCTTTCTTT TRBJ1-1 . TRBV10-3 .
CAISGRQVTPYEQYF TGTGCCATCAGCGGGCGACAGGTCACCCCCTACGAGCAGTACTTC TRBJ2-7 . TRBV10-3 .
CASSLAGLTEAFF TGTGCCAGCTCACTGGCAGGGTTGACTGAAGCTTTCTTT TRBJ1-1 . TRBV18 .
CASSSFRDFSQETQYF TGTGCCAGCAGTTCCTTCAGGGATTTTTCCCAAGAGACCCAGTACTTC TRBJ2-5 . TRBV28 .
CASSESLGSGDTDTQYF TGTGCCAGCAGCGAATCCTTGGGGTCAGGGGACACAGATACGCAGTATTTT TRBJ2-3 . TRBV6-1 .
CASSQEPLVRGQDREQFF TGCGCCAGCAGCCAAGAACCCCTCGTAAGGGGTCAAGACCGTGAGCAGTTCTTC TRBJ2-1 . TRBV4-1 .
CASSEGTSGPQETQYF TGCGCCAGCAGTGAGGGGACTAGCGGCCCACAAGAGACCCAGTACTTC TRBJ2-5 . TRBV10-1 TRBD2
CASGDRVNTEAFF TGCGCCAGCGGGGACAGGGTGAACACTGAAGCTTTCTTT TRBJ1-1 few TRBV5-1 TRBD1
CASSPEAGGNEQFF TGTGCCAGCAGTCCGGAGGCGGGAGGGAATGAGCAGTTCTTC TRBJ2-1 . TRBV27 TRBD2
CSVAGGNGELFF TGCAGCGTGGCAGGGGGGAACGGGGAGCTGTTTTTT TRBJ2-2 . TRBV29-1 .
CASSLATGENNYGYTF TGTGCCAGCAGCTTAGCTACAGGGGAGAATAACTATGGCTACACCTTC TRBJ1-2 . TRBV13 TRBD1
CASGLGMNTEAFF TGTGCCAGCGGTTTAGGCATGAACACTGAAGCTTTCTTT TRBJ1-1 . TRBV27 .
CASSRYRRNTDTQYF TGTGCCAGCAGTCGCTATAGGCGGAACACAGATACGCAGTATTTT TRBJ2-3 . TRBV7-2 .
CSATGDYGYTF TGCAGTGCTACCGGGGACTATGGCTACACCTTC TRBJ1-2 . TRBV20-1 .
CSAREEDGYTF TGCAGTGCTAGAGAGGAGGATGGCTACACCTTC TRBJ1-2 . TRBV20-1 .
CASRSFGDREGENTEAFF TGTGCCAGCAGGTCGTTCGGGGACAGGGAAGGTGAAAACACTGAAGCTTTCTTT TRBJ1-1 . TRBV2 TRBD1
CASSGLQQTTNEKLFF TGTGCCAGTTCTGGGTTACAACAGACAACTAATGAAAAACTGTTTTTT TRBJ1-4 . TRBV19 .
CASSHRQGGEKLFF TGTGCCAGCAGCCATCGACAGGGTGGTGAAAAACTGTTTTTT TRBJ1-4 . TRBV14 TRBD1
CASSIVLREGLDTQYF TGTGCCAGTAGTATAGTATTGCGGGAGGGCTTGGATACGCAGTATTTT TRBJ2-3 . TRBV19 TRBD2
CASSLGFRQPQHF TGTGCCAGCAGTTTAGGGTTCAGGCAGCCCCAGCATTTT TRBJ1-5 . TRBV27 .
CASSLSGPQGATDEQFF TGCGCCAGCAGCCTCTCGGGCCCACAGGGGGCGACTGATGAGCAGTTCTTC TRBJ2-1 few TRBV5-1 TRBD1
CASSRVDFGLLSQHF TGTGCCAGTAGCCGGGTGGACTTCGGACTCCTCTCCCAGCATTTT TRBJ1-5 . TRBV19 .
CASIAGGPYNEQFF TGTGCCAGTATAGCGGGAGGTCCCTACAATGAGCAGTTCTTC TRBJ2-1 . TRBV19 TRBD2
CASSSGYGDTEAFF TGTGCCAGCAGTTCGGGATACGGAGACACTGAAGCTTTCTTT TRBJ1-1 . TRBV6-5 .
CASTQIAGEVRELFF TGCGCCAGCACCCAAATCGCAGGGGAAGTAAGGGAGCTGTTTTTT TRBJ2-2 . TRBV5-1 .
CASSIGQYTEAFF TGTGCCAGCAGCATCGGACAGTACACTGAAGCTTTCTTT TRBJ1-1 . TRBV5-8 .
CASSRLAGGSYNEQFF TGTGCCAGCAGTCGCCTAGCGGGAGGTTCCTACAATGAGCAGTTCTTC TRBJ2-1 . TRBV6-6 TRBD2
CASSPGGRFYEQYF TGTGCCAGCAGCCCAGGGGGAAGATTCTACGAGCAGTACTTC TRBJ2-7 . TRBV14 TRBD1
CASFTRVTDTQYF TGTGCCAGCTTTACCAGGGTAACAGATACGCAGTATTTT TRBJ2-3 . TRBV27 .
CASSQGLAGVFEQFF TGCGCCAGCAGCCAAGGACTAGCGGGAGTCTTTGAGCAGTTCTTC TRBJ2-1 . TRBV4-3 TRBD2
CATTNSISYEQYF TGTGCCACCACCAACAGTATATCCTACGAGCAGTACTTC TRBJ2-7 . TRBV15 .
CASSRASDLDTQYF TGTGCCAGCAGTAGGGCTAGCGACCTAGATACGCAGTATTTT TRBJ2-3 . TRBV11-3 .
CASSPSGRTDTQYF TGTGCCAGTAGCCCTAGCGGGAGGACAGATACGCAGTATTTT TRBJ2-3 . TRBV19 TRBD2
CASNGGTSADTQYF TGTGCCAGTAATGGAGGCACCAGCGCAGATACGCAGTATTTT TRBJ2-3 . TRBV19 .
CASSLTGGGGGYTF TGTGCCAGCAGCTTGACAGGGGGCGGCGGTGGCTACACCTTC TRBJ1-2 . TRBV7-8 TRBD1